This record looks at one T cell receptor (beta chain) sequence and its context. Germline CDR1 is SNHLY and CDR2 is FYNNEI. V gave up 7 bases and J gave up 7 bases; unmatched junction bases: 5. The CDR3 runs to 13 residues. This specimen belongs to a study of blood T cell repertoires in COVID-19. The overall study: Both acute and convalescent COVID-19 samples were obtained from the United States, Italy and Spain. Sample material is recorded as cDNA or gDNA derived from T cells, B-cell-depleted T cells, or PBMCs.

In the authors' workflow: Amplification from reference gene primers served as the basis for estimated nucleated cell counts. Only in-frame clones appear in the TCRdb table, and some are missing; sequencing was by immunoSEQ multiplex PCR. V, J and clone size are taken as reported in that table, and D and trimming were inferred from the DNA itself. The sample consists of more than 80,000 clones, roughly nine tenths of them appearing once. The source of this sequence is a human donor with active COVID-19. The donor label of this sample is uncertain. The J gene is TRBJ2-4, the V gene TRBV2; 9 positions match TRBD1. The specimen sequenced was peripheral blood. CDR3 DNA sequence: TGTGCCAGCAACCCGGGACAGGGTAACATTCAGTACTTC. It yields the protein CASNPGQGNIQYF.